This TCR beta chain comes out of a study of blood T cell repertoires in COVID-19. Sequenced by immunoSEQ multiplex PCR; TCRdb stores in-frame clones only, minus some. Among around 260,000 clones listed, around 84% were seen once. Per germline, CDR1 SGHRS and CDR2 YFSETQ. The CDR3 spans 16 residues. V lost 4 bases and J lost 1; bases outside the gene matches: 9. Sequenced material: peripheral blood. The TCR was taken from a man in his sixties with acute or convalescent COVID-19. V is TRBV5-1 and J is TRBJ2-7; TRBD2 agrees at 9 bases. CDR3 DNA: TGCGCCAGCAGCATAGCCGTAGCGGGAGATTCCTACGAGCAGTACTTC. Its translation: CASSIAVAGDSYEQYF.